A selection of T cell receptor beta chains follows, all from one sample in a study of blood T cell repertoires in COVID-19. Assay used: immunoSEQ multiplex PCR; TCRdb lists only in-frame clones, some missing. The sample lists 200,000 to 250,000 clones; roughly 90% were seen once. Sequenced input: peripheral blood. The receptors shown here come from a man aged 65 to 79 with acute or convalescent COVID-19. Both conserved end residues are part of each CDR3. The D gene is left open where the match is weak. Clone size is given for some rows only: seen once, a few or many times, or a class if the clone is expanded.

j_call v_call d_call clone_size cdr3_nt cdr3_aa
TRBJ1-3 TRBV19 NA NA TGTGCCAGTAGTATTGAGCCGAGCTCTGGAAACACCATATATTTT CASSIEPSSGNTIYF
TRBJ2-2 TRBV3-1/TRBV3-2 TRBD2 NA TGTGCCAGCAGCCGACTAGCGGGAGGTCACACCGGGGAGCTGTTTTTT CASSRLAGGHTGELFF
TRBJ2-1 TRBV27 NA NA TGTGCCAGCTGGGGCTGGAACAATGAGCAGTTCTTC CASWGWNNEQFF
TRBJ1-2 TRBV19 TRBD1 NA TGTGCCAGTAGGGAGACCGGACAGGGGGGGATCTATGGCTACACCTTC CASRETGQGGIYGYTF
TRBJ1-4 TRBV18 NA NA TGTGCCAGCTCACCATCCCAGGGGCTTAATGAAAAACTGTTTTTT CASSPSQGLNEKLFF
TRBJ2-1 TRBV5-5 TRBD1 NA TGTGCCAGCAGCTTGACAGGGGACTACAATGAGCAGTTCTTC CASSLTGDYNEQFF
TRBJ2-1 TRBV7-9 NA few TGTGCCAGCAGCTTTTTCCCCGCGGAGCAGTTCTTC CASSFFPAEQFF
TRBJ2-1 TRBV18 NA NA TGTGCCAGCTCACGGACACAGCGCGTCGGAAATGAGCAGTTCTTC CASSRTQRVGNEQFF
TRBJ1-6 TRBV4-2 NA NA TGTGCCAGCAGCCTGAACAGGAATTCACCCCTCCACTTT CASSLNRNSPLHF
TRBJ2-1 TRBV7-6 TRBD1 NA TGTGCCAGCAGCGAGGGGACAGCTTCCCGGGGTGAGCAGTTCTTC CASSEGTASRGEQFF
TRBJ2-1 TRBV4-3 TRBD2 NA TGCGCCAGCAGCCAAGATCAGACTAGCGGGACGAAGTTCTTC CASSQDQTSGTKFF
TRBJ2-6 TRBV3-1/TRBV3-2 NA few TGTGCCAGCAGCCTAGGAGGCAGCTCCTCTGGGGCCAACGTCCTGACTTTC CASSLGGSSSGANVLTF
TRBJ2-3 TRBV6-2/TRBV6-3 TRBD2 NA TGTGCCAGCAGTTATCGCCTGACTAGCGGGAGGACGTATACGCAGTATTTT CASSYRLTSGRTYTQYF
TRBJ2-6 TRBV19 TRBD1 few TGTGCCAGTAGCCTCCGGGACAGGGGATTTGGGGCCAACGTCCTGACTTTC CASSLRDRGFGANVLTF
TRBJ1-6 TRBV10-3 NA NA TGTGCCATCAGTGAGTCAAGAGGGTTCAATAATTCACCCCTCCACTTT CAISESRGFNNSPLHF
TRBJ2-7 TRBV5-4 TRBD1 NA TGTGCCAGCAGCCGAGGGACAGGAATTTCCGAGCAGTACTTC CASSRGTGISEQYF
TRBJ2-1 TRBV5-1 TRBD1 NA TGCGCCAGCAGCCGACAGGGCAATGAGCAGTTCTTC CASSRQGNEQFF
TRBJ2-2 TRBV18 NA NA TGTGCCAGCTCACCGATGCAGGGCGAGAACACCGGGGAGCTGTTTTTT CASSPMQGENTGELFF
TRBJ2-1 TRBV7-9 NA NA TGTGCCAGCAGCCCACAGGGCAGCTCCTACAATGAGCAGTTCTTC CASSPQGSSYNEQFF
TRBJ1-1 TRBV18 NA NA TGTGCCAGCTCACCTCAGGAAGCAGGAAACACTGAAGCTTTCTTT CASSPQEAGNTEAFF
TRBJ1-4 TRBV29-1 NA NA TGCAGCGTTGGCGAGGCGCAAAATGAAAAACTGTTTTTT CSVGEAQNEKLFF
TRBJ2-3 TRBV30 TRBD2 NA TGTGCCTGGAGTGGGACTAGCGGGAGAATTTATGGGACAGATACGCAGTATTTT CAWSGTSGRIYGTDTQYF
TRBJ2-3 TRBV5-1 TRBD2 NA TGCGCCAGCAGCTTGGGACGGGAGGGAAGATACACAGATACGCAGTATTTT CASSLGREGRYTDTQYF
TRBJ1-1 TRBV5-4 NA NA TGTGCCAGCAGCTACGCCCAGAGGGTCACTGAAGCTTTCTTT CASSYAQRVTEAFF
TRBJ1-5 TRBV6-1 NA NA TGTGCCAGCAGTGAAGGGGGAGCGTCGGGGAGGCAGCCCCAGCATTTT CASSEGGASGRQPQHF
TRBJ1-5 TRBV2 TRBD1 once TGTGCCAGCGGGGGACAGGCCAATCAGCCCCAGCATTTT CASGGQANQPQHF
TRBJ1-2 TRBV4-1 TRBD1 NA TGCGCCAGCAGCCAAGGCGACAGGGGAGTCGGCTATGGCTACACCTTC CASSQGDRGVGYGYTF
TRBJ2-1 TRBV29-1 NA NA TGCAGCGTTGAAGATAGCAATGAAGAGCAGTTCTTC CSVEDSNEEQFF
TRBJ2-7 TRBV2 TRBD1 NA TGTGCCAGCAGCGTTCTGAAGGGGGCAGGGAGCTACGAGCAGTACTTC CASSVLKGAGSYEQYF
TRBJ2-3 TRBV11-2 TRBD1 NA TGTGCCAGCAGCTTCCCTTCTGGGACAGCCATCACAGATACGCAGTATTTT CASSFPSGTAITDTQYF
TRBJ2-5 TRBV19 TRBD2 NA TGTGCCAGTGGGCGGGAGGGCCTTCGACAAGAGACCCAGTACTTC CASGREGLRQETQYF
TRBJ2-1 TRBV9 TRBD2 NA TGTGCCAGCAGCATATCTAGCGGGAACTCCTACAATGAGCAGTTCTTC CASSISSGNSYNEQFF
TRBJ2-7 TRBV7-8 TRBD1 NA TGTGCCAGCAGCTTAAATCCGGGACAGGGCTTCTACGAGCAGTACTTC CASSLNPGQGFYEQYF
TRBJ2-2 TRBV5-1 TRBD1 NA TGCGCCAGCAGCGTGACAGGGGGTACCGGGGAGCTGTTTTTT CASSVTGGTGELFF
TRBJ1-2 TRBV2 TRBD1 NA TGTGCCAGCAGTCGGGACAGTAACTATGGCTACACCTTC CASSRDSNYGYTF
TRBJ2-3 TRBV5-1 TRBD2 NA TGCGCCAGCCGGCGGGAGCGGGGCACAGATACGCAGTATTTT CASRRERGTDTQYF